These 24 T cell receptor beta chains came from one sample sequenced in a study of patients and donors after allogeneic stem cell transplantation. TCRdb passed the RT-PCR reads through MiXCR, listing each CDR3 protein once. The table records roughly 960,000 distinct CDR3 sequences, roughly 18% of them present only once. The specimen sequenced was blood, either unsorted or a sorted T cell fraction (not recorded which). The receptors shown here come from a human donor who was either an allogeneic HSCT recipient or a stem cell or donor lymphocyte infusion donor (not recorded which). It is not recorded whose cells these are; they may come from a transplant donor.

This clonotype came up a few times. The genes are TRBV9 and TRBJ1-4; D call uncertain. Looked up from germline, CDR1 is SGDLS and CDR2 is YYNGEE. The CDR3 is 14 residues long. V was pared by 4 bases and J by 11 bases, with 18 bases between. CDR3 nucleotide sequence: TGTGCCAGCAGCTCAGAAGGGATAAAGAGGAAACTGTTTTTT. This gives the protein CASSSEGIKRKLFF. The entire variable domain, with the rest obtained from reference TRBV9 and TRBJ1-4, is as follows: DSGVTQTPKHLITATGQRVTLRCSPRSGDLSVYWYQQSLDQGLQFLIQYYNGEERAKGNILERFSAQQFPDLHSELNLSSLELGDSALYFCASSSEGIKRKLFFGSGTQLSVL.

This clonotype was counted between two and nine times. V usage is TRBV12-3 or TRBV12-4 and J usage is TRBJ2-6, with 12 positions matching TRBD2. The V and J ends lost 6 bases and 0 bases, in that order; junction bases with no gene match: 6. The CDR3 covers 18 residues. DNA for the CDR3: TGTGCCAGCAGCCCGACTAGCGGGGGTCCCTCTGGGGCCAACGTCCTGACTTTC. Protein sequence: CASSPTSGGPSGANVLTF.

In its sample, this clonotype was seen a few times. The chain is built from TRBV12-5 and TRBJ2-1; possible D gene TRBD1, 6 bases. The CDR3 runs 15 residues. Trimming pared 1 base from V and 7 bases from J, leaving 14 bases between. The germline gives CDR1 LGHNT, CDR2 FRNRAP. CDR3 residues: CASGLGTASLNEQFF. CDR3 coding DNA: TGTGCTAGTGGTTTGGGGACAGCTTCTTTGAATGAGCAGTTCTTC. Filled out from reference TRBV12-5 and TRBJ2-1, the complete variable domain reads DARVTQTPRHKVTEMGQEVTMRCQPILGHNTVFWYRQTMMQGLELLAYFRNRAPLDDSGMPKDRFSAEMPDATLATLKIQPSEPRDSAVYFCASGLGTASLNEQFFGPGTRLTVL.

This clonotype was seen more than once but under ten times. The V gene is TRBV20-1, the J gene TRBJ2-5; 9 bases match TRBD2. The V gene's germline CDR1 is DFQATT and CDR2 SNEGSKA (reference sequence). The CDR3 runs to 13 residues. After removal of 6 bases from V and 3 bases from J, the junction contained 5 bases not matched to a gene. CDR3 residues: CSAPGLAEETQYF. For the CDR3, the DNA is TGCAGTGCACCGGGACTAGCCGAAGAGACCCAGTACTTC.

This clonotype has only a few counts. V is TRBV4-1 and J is TRBJ2-7; D possibly corresponds to TRBD1 (6 bases). The CDR3 is 15 amino acids. Trimming took off 2 bases at V and 4 bases at J, with 15 bases between the two ends. Germline CDR1 is MGHRA and CDR2 is YSYEKL. The DNA for the CDR3 is TGCGCCAGCAGCCAACCCGCCAGGGGAGATTACGAGCAGTACTTC. Translation: CASSQPARGDYEQYF.

The sample holds a few counts of this clonotype. The chain is built from TRBV4-2 and TRBJ2-4; D is undetermined. Looked up from germline, CDR1 is LGHNA and CDR2 is YNFKEQ. The CDR3 extends over 16 amino acids. Trimming took 1 base from V and 0 from J, leaving 10 bases between them. DNA of the CDR3: TGTGCCAGCAGCCAAGTCGCGCGGATAGCCAAAAACATTCAGTACTTC. Amino acid sequence: CASSQVARIAKNIQYF.

The genes are TRBV20-1 and TRBJ2-7, with no clear D. The germline V gene encodes CDR1 DFQATT and CDR2 SNEGSKA (reference sequence). The CDR3 contains 13 residues. Deletions cut 7 bases from V and 2 bases from J, with 15 bases between. The CDR3 sequence is CSVGPTRTYEQYF. CDR3 nucleotides: TGCAGTGTGGGCCCGACGAGGACCTACGAGCAGTACTTC.

This clonotype was observed at least ten times. The junction shows a germline mismatch at one end, possibly a read error. V is TRBV5-1 and J is TRBJ2-7, with TRBD1 matching 8 bases. Germline CDR1 and CDR2: SGHRS and YFSETQ. CDR3 length equals 14 residues. Here the CDR3 DNA reads TGTGCCAGCAGCTTGGACAGGGCATCCTACGAGCAGTACTTC. This gives the protein CASSLDRASYEQYF.

In this sample, this clonotype turned up a few times. The chain links TRBV7-9 to TRBJ2-4; D is ambiguous. Trimming removed 5 bases from V and 0 bases from J, with 17 bases in between. Germline V gene lookup returns CDR1 SEHNR and CDR2 FQNEAQ (reference sequence). CDR3 length equals 17 residues. Written as DNA, the CDR3 is TGTGCCAGCAGCCTACAGACCGCTCTTTTAGCCAAAAACATTCAGTACTTC. Its protein is CASSLQTALLAKNIQYF.

This clonotype was counted between two and nine times. J is TRBJ2-1 and V is TRBV5-1, with D perhaps TRBD2 (5 bases). Trimming stripped 0 bases from V and 7 bases from J, with 14 bases between. Germline V CDR1 and CDR2: SGHRS, YFSETQ. CDR3 size: 15 residues. CDR3 bases: TGCGCCAGCAGCTTGGGGGCAGGAGGCTCGAATGAGCAGTTCTTC. Protein: CASSLGAGGSNEQFF.

This clonotype was observed many times. J is TRBJ1-2 and V is TRBV29-1; weak D call: TRBD1 (6 bases). Trimming cost V 3 bases and J 8 bases, with 16 bases left between them. Per germline, CDR1 SQVTM and CDR2 ANQGSEA. The CDR3 is made up of 13 amino acids. CDR3 in amino acids: CSVDYRQASGYTF. The CDR3 region has the DNA TGCAGCGTTGATTATCGACAGGCGTCGGGCTACACCTTC. The whole variable domain, filled in from reference TRBV29-1 and TRBJ1-2, reads SAVISQKPSRDICQRGTSLTIQCQVDSQVTMMFWYRQQPGQSLTLIATANQGSEATYESGFVIDKFPISRPNLTFSTLTVSNMSPEDSSIYLCSVDYRQASGYTFGSGTRLTVV.

The sample holds a few counts of this clonotype. The V gene is TRBV11-3, the J gene TRBJ2-1; no firm D call. The CDR3 length is 12 residues. V lost 0 bases and J lost 12, with 9 bases in between. Germline V gives CDR1 SGHNT, CDR2 YENEEA. The CDR3 spells CASSLETSRQFF. CDR3 nucleotides: TGTGCCAGCAGCTTAGAGACTTCCAGGCAGTTCTTC.

The sample holds a few counts of this clonotype. The chain uses TRBV5-1 and TRBJ2-1; 8 bases map to TRBD2. V shed 1 base, J shed 2 bases, and the junction held 2 bases outside the gene matches. Germline assignment: CDR1 SGHRS and CDR2 YFSETQ. The CDR3 sequence is 15 residues long. The CDR3 nucleotides read TGCGCCAGCAGCTTGACGGGACTAGCCTACAATGAGCAGTTCTTC. Translated, it gives CASSLTGLAYNEQFF.

The chain joins TRBV7-8 to TRBJ1-5; TRBD1 might be the D (6 bases). The V end was cut by 3 bases, the J end by 1 base, with 13 bases between. Germline lookup yields CDR1 SGHVS and CDR2 FQNEAQ. The CDR3 runs to 16 residues. The CDR3 bases are TGTGCCAGCAGCTTGCAGACAGGACGGAGCAATCAGCCCCAGCATTTT. The encoded protein is CASSLQTGRSNQPQHF.

The chain couples TRBV12-3 or TRBV12-4 to TRBJ2-5, with 11 bases matching TRBD1. The CDR3 loop spans 15 amino acids. Trimming removed 3 bases from V and 6 bases from J; junction bases left unmatched: 6. DNA of the CDR3: TGTGCCAGCAGTTTGGGGCGGACAGGGGGCAAGACCCAGTACTTC. Translated, it gives CASSLGRTGGKTQYF.

The chain employs TRBV7-9 and TRBJ1-2, with a weak D call TRBD1 (5 bases). This CDR3 is 14 amino acids long. Per germline, CDR1 SEHNR and CDR2 FQNEAQ (reference sequence). The germline V and J ends were trimmed by 5 bases and 5 bases, with 15 bases remaining between them. The CDR3 spells CASSPVGGGYGYTF. CDR3 DNA sequence: TGTGCCAGCAGCCCAGTTGGGGGAGGTTATGGCTACACCTTC.

V gene TRBV27 combines with J gene TRBJ2-7, with D unclear. This CDR3 comprises 16 residues. Trimming took off 1 base at V and 2 bases at J, with 15 bases between the two ends. The germline V gene has CDR1 MNHEY and CDR2 SMNVEV (reference sequence). The CDR3 region is CASSLYETRDPYEQYF. As DNA, the CDR3 is TGTGCCAGCAGTTTATACGAGACACGAGACCCCTACGAGCAGTACTTC.

The chain carries TRBV20-1 and TRBJ1-6, with 7 bases lining up with TRBD1. The CDR3 length is 14 residues. The ends lost 6 bases at V and 4 bases at J; junction bases unmatched: 6. The germline gives CDR1 DFQATT, CDR2 SNEGSKA (reference sequence). The CDR3 sequence: CSARGQPYNSPLHF. CDR3 in DNA: TGCAGTGCCCGGGGACAGCCTTATAATTCACCCCTCCACTTT.

This clonotype was recorded a few times. V usage is TRBV27 and J usage is TRBJ2-7; maybe TRBD2 (5 bases). Trimming left V 6 bases short and J 0 bases short, with 15 bases between. CDR3 length equals 15 residues. Per germline, CDR1 MNHEY and CDR2 SMNVEV (reference sequence). DNA for the CDR3: TGTGCCAGCAGCCAAGAGGGTACAGCCTCCTACGAGCAGTACTTC. Encoded protein: CASSQEGTASYEQYF.

This clonotype was counted only a few times. The rearrangement joins TRBV5-1 to TRBJ2-7; TRBD2 is a possible D gene (6 bases). CDR1 and CDR2 (germline): SGHRS, YFSETQ. The CDR3 runs 14 residues. Trimming removed 4 bases from V and 2 bases from J, with 13 bases in between. Here the CDR3 reads CASSPTSPTYEQYF. The CDR3 nucleotides read TGCGCCAGCAGCCCTACTAGCCCCACCTACGAGCAGTACTTC.

The V gene is TRBV13, the J gene TRBJ2-7; 12 bases fit TRBD1. Per the germline V gene, CDR1 is PRHDT and CDR2 is FYEKMQ (reference sequence). V dropped 8 bases and J dropped 6; count of bases not matched to a gene: 11. This CDR3 region has 15 residues. The DNA of the CDR3 is TGTGCCAGCGCTCCTAGGGGACAGGGGGCTGGCGAGCAGTACTTC. It yields the protein CASAPRGQGAGEQYF.

This clonotype has at least ten counts. The chain couples TRBV7-3 to TRBJ1-2, with 10 bases that match TRBD1. CDR3 length equals 14 residues. Unmatched junction bases numbered 4, after V lost 5 bases and J lost 4 bases. From germline, CDR1 is SGHTA and CDR2 FQGTGA. In DNA, the CDR3 is TGTGCCAGCAGCGGACGACAGGGGGCCTATGGCTACACCTTC. It yields the protein CASSGRQGAYGYTF.

The sample holds many counts of this clonotype. This chain links TRBV12-3 or TRBV12-4 with TRBJ2-2; D might be TRBD1 (6 bases). This CDR3 contains 13 residues. V gave up 3 bases and J gave up 6 bases, with 8 bases separating them. The CDR3 nucleotides are TGTGCCAGCAGTTTCCCAGGGGCCGGGGAGCTGTTTTTT. Translated, it gives CASSFPGAGELFF.

The chain uses TRBV20-1 and TRBJ1-5; 8 bases match TRBD1. Trimming cost V 7 bases and J 6 bases; bases outside gene matches: 8. Germline loops: CDR1 DFQATT, CDR2 SNEGSKA (reference sequence). The CDR3 totals 13 residues. For the CDR3, the DNA is TGCAGTGTTGGACAGGGCGTTAGTCAGCCCCAGCATTTT. Residues: CSVGQGVSQPQHF.